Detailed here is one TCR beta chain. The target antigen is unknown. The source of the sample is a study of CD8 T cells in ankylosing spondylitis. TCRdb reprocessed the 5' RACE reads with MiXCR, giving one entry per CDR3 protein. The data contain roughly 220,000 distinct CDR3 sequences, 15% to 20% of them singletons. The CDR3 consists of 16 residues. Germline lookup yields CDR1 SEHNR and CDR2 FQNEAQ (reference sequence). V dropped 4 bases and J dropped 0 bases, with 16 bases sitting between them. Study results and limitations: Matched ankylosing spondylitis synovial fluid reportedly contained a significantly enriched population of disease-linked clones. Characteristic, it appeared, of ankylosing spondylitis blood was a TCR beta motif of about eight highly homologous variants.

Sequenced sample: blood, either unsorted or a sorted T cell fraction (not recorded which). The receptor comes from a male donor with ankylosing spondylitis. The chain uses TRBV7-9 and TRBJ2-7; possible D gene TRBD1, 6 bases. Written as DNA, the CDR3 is TGTGCCAGCAGCTCAATAGCAGGGGCTTCCTCCTACGAGCAGTACTTC. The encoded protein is CASSSIAGASSYEQYF.